This T cell receptor (beta chain) came from a study of regulatory T cells in long-lasting Graves disease. This clonotype was seen a few times. Its specificity is unknown. Findings and limits, study-wide: Accuracy was perhaps lowered by the small sample size.

Time point specified: newly diagnosed GD, antithyroid drugs for less than 3 months. From PBMCs, RNA was extracted and then used to make the TCR library. HTBI primers from iRepertoire and Arm-PCR of CDR3 regions yielded the TCR beta libraries. TCRdb analysed the multiplex PCR reads with MiXCR anew, one entry per CDR3 protein. The table includes fewer than 350,000 distinct CDR3 sequences, 15% to 20% detected once. CDR1 is KGHDR and CDR2 is SFDVKD in the germline V gene. The V gene lost 9 bases and the J gene lost 4 bases, with 9 bases spanning the gap. The CDR3 runs to 12 residues. This sequence was found in a female donor with Graves disease. Sequenced here: peripheral blood mononuclear cells (PBMCs), sampled at new diagnosis, from a patient treated with antithyroid drugs. V is TRBV24-1 and J is TRBJ2-1; tentatively, D is TRBD1 (6 bases). CDR3 region: CATSQGYNEQFF. The CDR3 bases are TGTGCCACCTCACAGGGTTACAATGAGCAGTTCTTC.